This T cell receptor beta chain was captured by sequencing in a study of T-cell memory formation after mild COVID-19. Study-wide results and caveats: The finding that pre-infection memory included some responding clones suggested that cross-reactive memory joined. CD8+ contracting clones occupied EMRA, while CD4+ ones occupied mainly CM and EM.

This clonotype was found a few times. The antigen remains unidentified. TCRdb redid the calling of the 5' RACE reads with MiXCR, one entry per CDR3 protein. In the table there are some 150,000 distinct CDR3 sequences, under 7% of which are singletons. The CDR3 totals 12 residues. Deletions cut 6 bases from V and 1 base from J, with 10 bases between. Germline lookup yields CDR1 DFQATT and CDR2 SNEGSKA (reference sequence). The sample consisted of PBMCs or a T cell subset sorted from them (not recorded which). The chain employs TRBV20-1 and TRBJ2-7; D might be TRBD1 (6 bases). The receptor comes from an adult woman who had mild COVID-19 (a few samples of this study predate the infection). Cell type and time point are not known. CDR3 bases: TGCAGTGCCAGCCAGGGGTCCTACGAGCAGTACTTC. It codes for CSASQGSYEQYF.